The rows below give T cell receptor beta chains drawn from one sample of a study of blood T cell repertoires in COVID-19. Data came from immunoSEQ multiplex PCR; TCRdb stores just in-frame clones and leaves some out. This sample has roughly 210,000 clones, with around 90% found just once. Sequencing was performed on PBMCs or T cells enriched from blood (not recorded which). These receptors came from a man aged 30 to 45 in a cohort exposed to, infected with or recovered from COVID-19 (not recorded which). Each CDR3 is given with its conserved first and last residue. D genes are given only for firm matches. The size of a clone is reported for some rows only, either as once, few or many, or as a class for expanded clones.

CDR3,DNA,J,V,D,size
CASSDSRRNTGELFF,TGTGCCAGCAGTGACTCGAGGAGAAACACCGGGGAGCTGTTTTTT,TRBJ2-2,TRBV6-4,-,-
CASSLGMGRGSYGYTF,TGCGCCAGCAGCTTGGGGATGGGCAGGGGGTCCTATGGCTACACCTTC,TRBJ1-2,TRBV5-1,TRBD1,once
CASRLESPTSYEQYF,TGTGCCAGCAGACTTGAGAGTCCCACCTCCTACGAGCAGTACTTC,TRBJ2-7,TRBV5-5,-,once
CASSIGQKETQYF,TGTGCCAGTAGTATAGGACAGAAAGAGACCCAGTACTTC,TRBJ2-5,TRBV19,-,-
CASRQDRSTEAFF,TGTGCCAGCAGACAAGACAGGAGCACTGAAGCTTTCTTT,TRBJ1-1,TRBV6-4,-,-
CASSVGASGRYEQYF,TGTGCCAGCAGCGTCGGGGCTAGCGGGAGGTACGAGCAGTACTTC,TRBJ2-7,TRBV7-2,TRBD2,-
CASSTTLQETQYF,TGTGCCAGCTCGACTACACTCCAAGAGACCCAGTACTTC,TRBJ2-5,TRBV18,-,-
CASSPLQTGGNSPLHF,TGTGCCAGCAGCCCCTTGCAGACAGGGGGGAATTCACCCCTCCACTTT,TRBJ1-6,TRBV11-2,TRBD1,-
CASRPTGLNTEAFF,TGTGCCAGTAGGCCGACAGGGTTGAACACTGAAGCTTTCTTT,TRBJ1-1,TRBV19,TRBD1,-
CASQRGYQETQYF,TGTGCCAGCCAAAGGGGTTACCAAGAGACCCAGTACTTC,TRBJ2-5,TRBV7-8,-,-
CASSQFRDSSGNTIYF,TGCGCCAGCAGCCAATTCCGGGACAGCTCTGGAAACACCATATATTTT,TRBJ1-3,TRBV4-1,TRBD1,-
CASSSPPSYNEQFF,TGTGCCAGCAGTTCTCCCCCGTCCTACAATGAGCAGTTCTTC,TRBJ2-1,TRBV27,-,once
CASSPLQGNTEAFF,TGTGCCAGCAGCCCCTTACAGGGGAACACTGAAGCTTTCTTT,TRBJ1-1,TRBV7-2,-,-
CASSQHRGLTEAFF,TGTGCCAGCAGTCAACACAGGGGACTCACTGAAGCTTTCTTT,TRBJ1-1,TRBV28,TRBD1,-
CASSPGRRERYF,TGTGCCAGCAGCCCCGGGAGGAGGGAGCGGTACTTC,TRBJ2-7,TRBV7-8,TRBD2,-
CASSLVSGLALSYEQYF,TGTGCCAGCAGCTTAGTTTCGGGACTAGCGCTATCCTACGAGCAGTACTTC,TRBJ2-7,TRBV7-2,TRBD2,-
CASSDSGQGVNYGYTF,TGTGCCAGCAGCGACTCCGGACAGGGGGTAAACTATGGCTACACCTTC,TRBJ1-2,TRBV11-1,TRBD1,-
CATSRGARGTMNQPQHF,TGTGCCACCAGCAGAGGAGCCAGGGGGACAATGAATCAGCCCCAGCATTTT,TRBJ1-5,TRBV15,TRBD1,-
CATNGNMNTEAFF,TGTGCCACTAACGGGAATATGAACACTGAAGCTTTCTTT,TRBJ1-1,TRBV24-1,-,-
CASSTLGTSGADPEQYF,TGTGCCAGCTCTACGCTGGGGACTAGCGGAGCCGACCCCGAGCAGTACTTC,TRBJ2-7,TRBV27,TRBD2,-
CASSDAGAEQFF,TGTGCCAGCAGCGACGCAGGGGCTGAGCAGTTCTTC,TRBJ2-1,TRBV5-4,-,-
CASREAGGLNYEQYF,TGTGCCTCTCGGGAGGCGGGAGGGCTTAACTACGAGCAGTACTTC,TRBJ2-7,TRBV10-3,TRBD2,-
CATSRGGGAESYTF,TGTGCCACCAGCAGAGGCGGGGGGGCTGAGAGCTACACCTTC,TRBJ1-2,TRBV15,-,-
CASSRTPGQEGQTQYF,TGCGCCAGCAGTCGAACCCCGGGACAGGAGGGACAGACCCAGTACTTC,TRBJ2-5,TRBV10-1,TRBD1,-